This note documents a single TCR beta chain sequence. Germline CDR1 and CDR2: SGHDN and FVKESK. V lost 0 bases and J lost 0, with 9 bases in between. The CDR3 is made up of 15 amino acids. These data originate in a study of T cell changes during pregnancy in multiple sclerosis. Some clones are missing from TCRdb's copy, which holds only in-frame ones; the method was immunoSEQ multiplex PCR. This sample has 65,000 to 80,000 clones; 85% to 95% occur once, and the top ten carry about 2.5%. This specimen consisted of peripheral blood, obtained in the second trimester of pregnancy. This receptor was taken from a female donor with multiple sclerosis, enrolled in a pregnancy study. The chain joins TRBV14 to TRBJ2-7; D is unclear. DNA for the CDR3: TGTGCCAGCAGCCAAGAGGGTCAGGCCTCCTACGAGCAGTACTTC. The encoded protein is CASSQEGQASYEQYF.